This TCR beta chain was sequenced in a study of EBV T-cell therapy then PD-1 blockade in nasopharyngeal carcinoma (dated by TCRdb to 2020 to 2023). On this clone itself: The specificity of this receptor is unknown. No clone much larger than this one lies a single base away; base qualities are absent.

The treatment or condition label of this sample denotes: AdE1-LMPpoly-expanded autologous EBV-specific T-cell therapy followed by anti-PD-1 nivolumab. Genomic DNA was extracted from sorted cells using the Qiagen DNeasy Kit. The immunoSEQ platform was used for deep sequencing of the TCR beta chain. The original pipeline was this. Repertoire data analysis was performed with the immunoSEQ Analyzer software. Sourced from immuneACCESS, this table was stored by TCRdb with only in-frame sequences that have V and J called. A share of the clones is absent; for the studies checked, an unresolved V gene accounts for under half, and the remainder has no known explanation. From that table come the V and J calls and clone size; the DNA was used to work out D and trimming. In all, the sample holds about 22,000 clones, and 82% of those were seen once. Around 24% of the sample rests with the top ten. The V and J ends are trimmed by 4 bases and 8 bases, leaving 15 bases between them. Sequences SGHDN (CDR1) and FVKESK (CDR2) are obtained from the germline V gene. Measured from the cysteine to the phenylalanine, the CDR3 is 14 residues long. Just CDR3 DNA is preserved here, 42 bases in frame from base 1.

The V gene is TRBV14 and the J gene is TRBJ2-1; no D gene can be assigned with confidence. The sample here was CD8+ T cells from blood, taken at day -245 from a patient whose treatment included autologous EBV-specific T cells and nivolumab. The receptor was isolated from a man aged 40-55 years with nasopharyngeal carcinoma. The nucleotide sequence reads as follows: TGTGCCAGCAGCCTCCGGGCCGGTAGGGATGAGCAGTTCTTC. This translates into CASSLRAGRDEQFF.